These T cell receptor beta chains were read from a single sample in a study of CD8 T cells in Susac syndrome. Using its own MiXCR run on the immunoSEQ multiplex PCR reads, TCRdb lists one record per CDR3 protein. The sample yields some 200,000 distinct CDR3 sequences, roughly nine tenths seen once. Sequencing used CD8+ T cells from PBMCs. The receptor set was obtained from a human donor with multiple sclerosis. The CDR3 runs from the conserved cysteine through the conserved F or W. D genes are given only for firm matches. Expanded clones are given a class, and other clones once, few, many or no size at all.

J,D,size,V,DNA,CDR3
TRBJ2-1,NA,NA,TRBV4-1,TGCGCCAGCAGCCAAGAATCAAGCTTAAGGTCCTACAATGAGCAGTTCTTC,CASSQESSLRSYNEQFF
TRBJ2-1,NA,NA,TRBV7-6,TGTGCCAGCATACCCGGGACGGATCCCTACAATGAGCAGTTCTTC,CASIPGTDPYNEQFF
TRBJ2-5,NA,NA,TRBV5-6,TGTGCCAGCAGCTTGGATGAGACCCAGTACTTC,CASSLDETQYF
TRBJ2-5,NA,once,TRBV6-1,TGTGCCAGCAGTGACATGGGTTGGGAGACCCAGTACTTC,CASSDMGWETQYF
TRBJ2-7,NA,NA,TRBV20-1,TGCAGTGCTAGAGAGGACAGCTACGAGCAGTACTTC,CSAREDSYEQYF
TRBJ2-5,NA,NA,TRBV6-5,TGTGCCAGCAGTTACGAGGAAAATTTTCAAGAGACCCAGTACTTC,CASSYEENFQETQYF
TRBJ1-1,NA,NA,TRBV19,TGTGCCAGTAGTATTACAGAACGGACTGAAGCTTTCTTT,CASSITERTEAFF
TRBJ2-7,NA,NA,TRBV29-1,TGCAGCGTTGATTGGGGGGACGGGATGGGATTC,CSVDWGDGMGF
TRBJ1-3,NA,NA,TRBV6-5,TGTGCCAGCGGAGGGGGGGCGTCTGGAAACACCATATATTTT,CASGGGASGNTIYF
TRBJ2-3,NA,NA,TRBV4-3,TGCGCCAGCAGCCAAAGATACGGGGGCCTAGATACGCAGTATTTT,CASSQRYGGLDTQYF
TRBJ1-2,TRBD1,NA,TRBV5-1,TGCGCCAGCAGCGTGACAGGGGATGGCTACACCTTC,CASSVTGDGYTF
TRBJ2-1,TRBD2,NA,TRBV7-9,TGTGCCAGCAGCTTGGACCTAGCGGACCCCTACAATGAGCAGTTCTTC,CASSLDLADPYNEQFF
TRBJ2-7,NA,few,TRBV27,TGTGCCAGCAGTTTCACGGGCTACGAGCAGTACTTC,CASSFTGYEQYF
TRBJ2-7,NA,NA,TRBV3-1,TGTGCCAGCAGCCAGCTAGGGGCGGGGATCTACGAGCAGTACTTC,CASSQLGAGIYEQYF
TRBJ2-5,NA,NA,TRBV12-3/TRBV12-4,TGTGCCAGCAGCGGAGGGGGGAAGGAGACCCAGTACTTC,CASSGGGKETQYF
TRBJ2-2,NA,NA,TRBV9,TGTGCCAGCAGCCCGACCGGGACCCACACCGGGGAGCTGTTTTTT,CASSPTGTHTGELFF
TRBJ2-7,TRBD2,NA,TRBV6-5,TGTGCCAGCAGTTCTCCCGGGACTAGCCCACCCTACGAGCAGTACTTC,CASSSPGTSPPYEQYF
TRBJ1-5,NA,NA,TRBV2,TGTGCCAGCAGTGAAGGATCCCTCTGGGGCACCCAGCATTTT,CASSEGSLWGTQHF
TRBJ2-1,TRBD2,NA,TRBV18,TGTGCCAGCTCACCACCGACTAGCGGGGGGGCCGGGCAGTTCTTC,CASSPPTSGGAGQFF
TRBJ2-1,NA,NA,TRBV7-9,TGTGCCAGCAGTTTGGGAGTAAATGAGCAGTTCTTC,CASSLGVNEQFF
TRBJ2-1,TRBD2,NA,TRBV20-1,TGCAGTGCTGGGTCGGCCCCACTACTAGCGGGGGATAGCTCCTACAATGAGCAGTTCTTC,CSAGSAPLLAGDSSYNEQFF
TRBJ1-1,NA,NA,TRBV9,TGTGCCAGCAGCGTACGGGGGCTGGACACTGAAGCTTTCTTT,CASSVRGLDTEAFF
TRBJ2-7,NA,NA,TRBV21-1,TGTGCCAGCAGCTCCCTGGGCAGGGACTGCGAGCAGTACTTC,CASSSLGRDCEQYF
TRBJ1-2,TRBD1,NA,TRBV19,TGTGCCAGTGGGACAGGGGCCCGCTATGGCTACACCTTC,CASGTGARYGYTF
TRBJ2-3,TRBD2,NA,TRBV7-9,TGTGCCAGCAGCCCCCCGGCGGGGGGTAGCACAGATACGCAGTATTTT,CASSPPAGGSTDTQYF
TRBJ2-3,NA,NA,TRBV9,TGTGCCAGCAGCGCGCCAGTGGCGGAGCTCACAGATACGCAGTATTTT,CASSAPVAELTDTQYF
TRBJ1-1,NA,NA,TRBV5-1,TGCGCCAGCAGCCCGGGGTCGTGGGGTGATGGCACTGAAGCTTTCTTT,CASSPGSWGDGTEAFF
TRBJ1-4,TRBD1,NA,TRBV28,TGTGCCAGCAGACCTGACAGGGACAACGAAAAACTGTTTTTT,CASRPDRDNEKLFF
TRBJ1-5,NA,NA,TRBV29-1,TGCAGCGTTGGGGGTTCGGGGCAGCCCCAGCATTTT,CSVGGSGQPQHF
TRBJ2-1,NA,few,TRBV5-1,TGCGCCAGCAGCTCCGACAGCCTGTACAATGAGCAGTTCTTC,CASSSDSLYNEQFF
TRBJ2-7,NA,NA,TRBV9,TGTGCCAGCAGCCCCAGACAGGTCAATCCCTCCTACGAGCAGTACTTC,CASSPRQVNPSYEQYF
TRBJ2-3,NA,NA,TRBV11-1,TGTGCCAGCAGCACGAGGGACCTGTTCGATACGCAGTATTTT,CASSTRDLFDTQYF
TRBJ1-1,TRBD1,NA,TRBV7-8,TGTGCCAGCAGCTCCACCGGGACAGGGAGGACTGAAGCTTTCTTT,CASSSTGTGRTEAFF
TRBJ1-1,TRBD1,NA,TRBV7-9,TGTGCCAGCAGCTCGCTCATGGGGACAGGGATGACTGAAGCTTTCTTT,CASSSLMGTGMTEAFF
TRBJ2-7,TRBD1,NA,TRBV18,TGTGCCAGCTCACTTCCGGACAGGTACGAGCAGTACTTC,CASSLPDRYEQYF
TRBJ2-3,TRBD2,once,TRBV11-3,TGTGCCAGCAGCCCGGGGACTAGCGGGGGCTTAGATACGCAGTATTTT,CASSPGTSGGLDTQYF
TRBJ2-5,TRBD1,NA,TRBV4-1,TGCGCCAGCAGCCCTTCCGGACAGGGGGCGGAGACCCAGTACTTC,CASSPSGQGAETQYF
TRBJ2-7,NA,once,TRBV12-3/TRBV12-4,TGTGCCAGCAGCCTTGTAAGCCACGAGCAGTACTTC,CASSLVSHEQYF
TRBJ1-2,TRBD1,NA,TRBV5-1,TGCGCCAGCAGCTCCGGACTCCCGGGACAGGGGGCCTTGGACTATGGCTACACCTTC,CASSSGLPGQGALDYGYTF
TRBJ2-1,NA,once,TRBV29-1,TGCAGCGTAGGGGGACTGGAACACCACAATGAGCAGTTCTTC,CSVGGLEHHNEQFF
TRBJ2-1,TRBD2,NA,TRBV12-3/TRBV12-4,TGTGCCAGCAGTCGAAGAGGACTAGCAACCAATGAGCAGTTCTTC,CASSRRGLATNEQFF
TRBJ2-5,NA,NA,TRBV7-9,TGTGCCAGCAGTCCTAAGCTCAGGGTTCGGGAGACCCAGTACTTC,CASSPKLRVRETQYF
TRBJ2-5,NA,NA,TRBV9,TGTGCCAGCAGCGTAGATGAGTATGGTCGAGAGACCCAGTACTTC,CASSVDEYGRETQYF
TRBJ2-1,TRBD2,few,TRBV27,TGTGCCAGCAGTTCGACTAGCGGGAGGGGTAATGAGCAGTTCTTC,CASSSTSGRGNEQFF
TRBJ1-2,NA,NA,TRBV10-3,TGTGCCATCAGTGAAAACAATGGCTACACCTTC,CAISENNGYTF
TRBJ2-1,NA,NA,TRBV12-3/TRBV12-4,TGTGCCAGCAGGTTTCGGGGGAGCTCCTACAATGAGCAGTTCTTC,CASRFRGSSYNEQFF
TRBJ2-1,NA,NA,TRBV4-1,TGCGCCAGCAGCCAAGTTTCCCAGGGGGGCAATGAGCAGTTCTTC,CASSQVSQGGNEQFF
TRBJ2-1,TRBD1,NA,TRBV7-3,TGTGCCAGCAGCTTAACCACAGGGGGCGCGCAGTTCTTC,CASSLTTGGAQFF
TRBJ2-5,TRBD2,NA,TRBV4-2,TGTGCCAGCAGTTTGACTAGCGGGATAGGAGAGACCCAGTACTTC,CASSLTSGIGETQYF